The 30 T cell receptor beta chains in this list originate from one sample, sequenced in a study of blood T cell repertoires in COVID-19. Measured with immunoSEQ multiplex PCR; TCRdb has only the in-frame clones, and not every one. Of about 180,000 clones in the sample, approximately 85% were seen once. The material sequenced was peripheral blood. These receptors were taken from a human donor with active or convalescent COVID-19. The donor label of this sample is uncertain.

The chain is built from TRBV19 and TRBJ2-1, with 9 bases fitting TRBD1. The J segment lost 7 bases and the V segment lost 5 bases, leaving 6 bases of the junction unmatched. CDR3 length: 14 amino acids. Per the germline V gene, CDR1 is LNHDA and CDR2 is SQIVND (reference sequence). CDR3: CASSDRDRANEQFF. CDR3 bases: TGTGCCAGTAGTGACCGGGACAGGGCGAATGAGCAGTTCTTC.

J is TRBJ1-5 and V is TRBV12-3 or TRBV12-4; maybe TRBD1 (5 bases). There are 13 residues in the CDR3. Trimming stripped 3 bases from V and 5 bases from J, with 8 bases between. The CDR3 loop reads CASSFSGYQPQHF. CDR3 coding DNA: TGTGCCAGCAGTTTCTCAGGGTATCAGCCCCAGCATTTT.

This chain joins TRBV25-1 and TRBJ2-7, with 7 bases fitting TRBD1. V shed 9 bases, J shed 3 bases, and the junction held 8 bases outside the gene matches. This CDR3 region has 13 residues. Germline CDR1 and CDR2: MGHDK and SYGVNS. The CDR3, as DNA: TGTGCCAGTTCAAACCGGGACAGCTACGAGCAGTACTTC. Residues: CASSNRDSYEQYF.

The count of this clone is one. V gene TRBV18 combines with J gene TRBJ2-1, with TRBD1 as a possible D gene (7 bases). This CDR3 is 18 amino acids long. In germline, CDR1 is KGHSH, CDR2 LQKENI. The V end lost 4 bases, the J end lost 2 bases, and 21 bases lay between the germline ends. The CDR3 loop is CASSRLQGGNGPYNEQFF. In DNA form, the CDR3 reads TGTGCCAGCTCACGACTTCAGGGGGGAAATGGGCCCTACAATGAGCAGTTCTTC.

This clone was picked up one time. The chain joins TRBV7-9 to TRBJ2-1, with 7 bases fitting TRBD1. The trim removed 2 bases at V and 6 bases at J, leaving 13 bases unmatched. CDR1 and CDR2 (germline): SEHNR, FQNEAQ (reference sequence). This CDR3 contains 17 residues. CDR3: CASSLWFRPSGGNEQFF. The CDR3 bases are TGTGCCAGCAGCTTATGGTTTCGCCCCTCAGGGGGCAATGAGCAGTTCTTC.

This clone was observed a few times. This chain uses TRBV3-1 (or the pseudogene TRBV3-2) with TRBJ1-1; TRBD1 is a possible D gene (6 bases). The CDR3 is 13 residues long. Germline CDR1 LGHDT, CDR2 YNNKEL (reference sequence). Trimming left V 6 bases short and J 1 base short, with 9 bases between. The CDR3 reads CASSQQGNTEAFF. The DNA for the CDR3 is TGTGCCAGCAGTCAACAGGGGAACACTGAAGCTTTCTTT.

This chain joins TRBV29-1 and TRBJ2-1; D may be TRBD1 (6 bases). The CDR3 sequence is 12 residues long. Looked up from germline, CDR1 is SQVTM and CDR2 is ANQGSEA. V lost 0 bases, J lost 6 bases, and 6 bases lay in between. This CDR3 reads CSVEEGGNEQFF. CDR3 coding DNA: TGCAGCGTTGAAGAAGGGGGCAATGAGCAGTTCTTC.

This chain links TRBV5-4 with TRBJ2-7; unclear D gene. From germline, CDR1 is SGHNT and CDR2 YYREEE (reference sequence). The V end lost 2 bases, the J end lost 3 bases, and 6 bases lay between the germline ends. The CDR3 loop spans 12 amino acids. In DNA, the CDR3 is TGTGCCAGCAGCTTCTCGGGCTACGAGCAGTACTTC. This sequence encodes CASSFSGYEQYF.

The chain links TRBV27 to TRBJ2-7; tentative D call: TRBD2 (6 bases). This CDR3 is 14 amino acids long. CDR1 and CDR2 from the germline V gene are MNHEY and SMNVEV (reference sequence). Trimming stripped 8 bases from V and 2 bases from J, with 16 bases between. CDR3 coding DNA: TGTGCCAGCTGGGGGACTCGCCCCCCCTACGAGCAGTACTTC. It specifies CASWGTRPPYEQYF.

V is TRBV12-5 and J is TRBJ2-7; 7 bases agree with TRBD1. CDR1 is LGHNT, CDR2 FRNRAP, per germline. The CDR3 consists of 13 residues. V gave up 3 bases and J gave up 6 bases; unmatched junction bases: 5. This CDR3 is CASGLKSGGEQYF. In DNA, the CDR3 is TGTGCTAGTGGTTTAAAATCAGGGGGCGAGCAGTACTTC.

J is TRBJ1-1 and V is TRBV6-2 or TRBV6-3, with TRBD1 as a possible D gene (5 bases). The CDR3 length is 13 residues. V was trimmed by 1 base and J by 7 bases, leaving 10 bases between them. CDR1 and CDR2 (germline): MNHEY, SVGEGT. The CDR3 sequence is CASSYLGRREAFF. DNA of the CDR3: TGTGCCAGCAGTTACTTGGGGCGGCGTGAAGCTTTCTTT.

This clone was found many times. V usage is TRBV6-5 and J usage is TRBJ1-1; 7 bases are a match to TRBD1. In germline, CDR1 is MNHEY, CDR2 SVGAGI. The CDR3 spans 14 residues. The V and J ends lost 6 bases and 1 base, in that order; junction bases with no gene match: 5. The CDR3 loop is CASRTQGRNTEAFF. Written as DNA, the CDR3 is TGTGCCAGCAGAACACAGGGGAGGAACACTGAAGCTTTCTTT.

This chain uses TRBV24-1 with TRBJ2-5; 7 bases agree with TRBD2. Germline V gene data show CDR1 as KGHDR and CDR2 as SFDVKD. This CDR3 has 15 residues. J lost 5 bases, V lost 5 bases, and 10 bases had no gene match. CDR3 protein: CATSGASGSGETQYF. For the CDR3, the DNA is TGTGCCACCAGTGGGGCTAGCGGAAGCGGCGAGACCCAGTACTTC.

The chain employs TRBV3-1 (or the pseudogene TRBV3-2) and TRBJ1-6; no definite D call. The V gene lost 1 base and the J gene lost 10 bases, with 5 bases spanning the gap. This CDR3 has 12 residues. Germline V gene lookup returns CDR1 LGHDT and CDR2 YNNKEL (reference sequence). The CDR3 reads CASSQARSPLHF. CDR3 sequence (DNA): TGTGCCAGCAGCCAAGCCAGATCACCCCTCCACTTT.

The chain carries TRBV19 and TRBJ1-2; 7 bases are a match to TRBD1. Germline CDR1 reads LNHDA; CDR2 reads SQIVND (reference sequence). V gave up 5 bases and J gave up 8 bases; unmatched junction bases: 5. CDR3 size: 12 residues. CDR3 bases: TGTGCCAGTAGTCTTCAGACAGGGGGCTACACCTTC. This encodes CASSLQTGGYTF.

This clone showed up just once. The V gene is TRBV3-1 (or the pseudogene TRBV3-2), the J gene TRBJ2-7; 8 nucleotides agree with TRBD1. The CDR3 runs 15 residues. Germline V gene sequence: CDR1 LGHDT, CDR2 YNNKEL (reference sequence). V gave up 0 bases and J gave up 7 bases; unmatched junction bases: 8. Written as DNA, the CDR3 is TGTGCCAGCAGCCAAGATTTAGGACAGGGTCGAGAGCAGTACTTC. This encodes CASSQDLGQGREQYF.

The CDR3 loop reads CATSAGQGNNQPQHF. CDR3 nucleotides: TGTGCCACCAGTGCGGGACAGGGGAACAATCAGCCCCAGCATTTT. The rearrangement uses TRBV24-1 and TRBJ1-5; 10 positions match TRBD1. J was trimmed by 3 bases and V by 5 bases; bases with no gene match: 3. The CDR3 length is 15 residues. The germline V gene encodes CDR1 KGHDR and CDR2 SFDVKD.

The gene calls are TRBV19 and TRBJ1-1; 8 bases map to TRBD1. After removal of 7 bases from V and 4 bases from J, the junction contained 8 bases not matched to a gene. Germline values: CDR1 LNHDA, CDR2 SQIVND (reference sequence). The CDR3 contains 14 residues. The CDR3 DNA sequence: TGTGCCAGTACCACAATCGACAGGGGCACTGAAGCTTTCTTT. It encodes CASTTIDRGTEAFF.

This chain joins TRBV6-1 and TRBJ2-7; a possible D gene is TRBD1 (5 bases). The germline V gene encodes CDR1 MNHNS and CDR2 SASEGT. The V and J ends lost 3 bases and 1 base respectively, with 7 bases between them. This CDR3 is built from 13 residues. The CDR3 DNA reads as TGTGCCAGCAGTGACGCAGGGTCCTACGAGCAGTACTTC. Amino acid sequence: CASSDAGSYEQYF.

J is TRBJ2-2 and V is TRBV27, with D unclear. V was pared by 5 bases and J by 4 bases, with 5 bases between. There are 12 residues in the CDR3. Germline V gene lookup returns CDR1 MNHEY and CDR2 SMNVEV (reference sequence). This chain's CDR3 is CASSLRTGELFF. CDR3 sequence (DNA): TGTGCCAGCAGTCTTCGCACCGGGGAGCTGTTTTTT.

In this sample, this clone turned up once. The chain is built from TRBV10-3 and TRBJ2-7; TRBD1 matches 9 bases. Germline lookup yields CDR1 ENHRY and CDR2 SYGVKD. This CDR3 is 14 amino acids long. The V and J ends lost 3 bases and 5 bases, in that order; junction bases with no gene match: 5. The CDR3: CAISDRTGDHEQYF. The CDR3 DNA is TGTGCCATCAGTGACAGGACAGGGGACCACGAGCAGTACTTC.

The chain is built from TRBV11-1 and TRBJ1-1, with 7 bases that match TRBD1. Germline CDR1 is SGHAT and CDR2 is FQDESV (reference sequence). The CDR3 extends over 15 amino acids. Losses at the gene ends were 5 bases for V and 5 bases for J; bases not matched to a gene: 11. In DNA form, the CDR3 reads TGTGCCAGCAGCCCCCGGGACAGAGGGCCAACTGAAGCTTTCTTT. Translated: CASSPRDRGPTEAFF.

V and J are TRBV28 and TRBJ1-2; the D is unclear. Looked up from germline, CDR1 is MDHEN and CDR2 is SYDVKM. The CDR3 runs to 11 residues. V gave up 3 bases and J gave up 8 bases, with 7 bases separating them. The CDR3 loop reads CASSFKTGYTF. CDR3 in DNA: TGTGCCAGCAGTTTTAAGACAGGCTACACCTTC.

The V gene is TRBV28, the J gene TRBJ1-6; D is ambiguous. The length of the CDR3 is 13 residues. The V gene's germline CDR1 is MDHEN and CDR2 SYDVKM. The germline V and J ends were trimmed by 6 bases and 0 bases, with 3 bases remaining between them. CDR3 sequence (DNA): TGTGCCAGCAGGGCCTCCTATAATTCACCCCTCCACTTT. Translating gives CASRASYNSPLHF.

This chain connects TRBV28 to TRBJ1-1, with unresolved D. The CDR3 covers 18 residues. The germline gives CDR1 MDHEN, CDR2 SYDVKM. Trimming pared 3 bases from V and 0 bases from J, leaving 20 bases between. The CDR3 spells CASSFYGQVPGMNTEAFF. The CDR3 DNA reads TGTGCCAGCAGTTTTTATGGGCAGGTCCCGGGGATGAACACTGAAGCTTTCTTT.

Many counts were recorded for this clone. The chain combines TRBV5-1 with TRBJ2-7; a weak D match, TRBD1 (5 bases). CDR1 is SGHRS, CDR2 YFSETQ, per germline. V dropped 0 bases and J dropped 2 bases, with 12 bases sitting between them. This CDR3 is built from 15 residues. The CDR3 region is CASSLAIQATYEQYF. DNA of the CDR3: TGCGCCAGCAGCTTGGCCATACAGGCCACCTACGAGCAGTACTTC.

This clone was detected only a few times. This sequence joins TRBV7-9 and TRBJ2-2; D is unresolved. The germline V gene encodes CDR1 SEHNR and CDR2 FQNEAQ (reference sequence). The V end lost 1 base, the J end lost 4 bases, and 4 bases lay between the germline ends. This CDR3 is built from 13 residues. The CDR3 DNA reads TGTGCCAGCAGCTTAGTCTTCACCGGGGAGCTGTTTTTT. Protein: CASSLVFTGELFF.

The chain carries TRBV5-1 and TRBJ1-1, with TRBD1 as a possible D gene (6 bases). Germline lookup yields CDR1 SGHRS and CDR2 YFSETQ. Trimming removed 3 bases from V and 0 bases from J, with 9 bases in between. There are 14 residues in the CDR3. In nucleotides, the CDR3 is TGCGCCAGCAGCTGGGGGCCGGTGAACACTGAAGCTTTCTTT. Encoded protein: CASSWGPVNTEAFF.

This sequence joins TRBV27 and TRBJ1-1; a possible D gene is TRBD1 (5 bases). There are 14 residues in the CDR3. Germline-derived CDR1 and CDR2 are MNHEY and SMNVEV (reference sequence). Between the trimmed V and J ends, which lost 6 bases and 1 base, there was a span of 12 bases. The CDR3 DNA reads TGTGCCAGCAGGAAATCAAGGGGGAACACTGAAGCTTTCTTT. This gives the protein CASRKSRGNTEAFF.

The gene calls are TRBV12-3 or TRBV12-4 and TRBJ2-2; 7 nucleotides align to TRBD1. J lost 8 bases, V lost 5 bases, and 5 bases had no gene match. The CDR3 is 13 residues long. As DNA, the CDR3 is TGTGCCAGCAGTCCGACAGGGCGGGGGGAGCTGTTTTTT. Residues: CASSPTGRGELFF.